This paragraph reports one T cell receptor (beta chain). Its antigen is still unknown. This sample is drawn from a study of T cells in Graves' hyperthyroidism and ophthalmopathy. Study as a whole: Peripheral blood sampling occurred at initial diagnosis, before any treatment. Whole-study results and caveats: In the blood, most expanded thyroid clonotypes above 0.001 appeared as well.

The source material, RNA transcripts, was used to amplify TCR beta CDR3 regions. HTBI primers were the set used in a first-round RT-PCR of the TCR CDR3. Using its own MiXCR run on the multiplex PCR reads, TCRdb lists one record per CDR3 protein. The data show about 720,000 distinct CDR3 sequences, about a sixth seen once. Aged 18 to 65, the patients had hyperthyroidism that was newly diagnosed and had lasted under 2 months. The PBMCs studied were ones that came from around 10 ml fresh peripheral blood. CDR1 and CDR2 from the germline V gene are SEHNR and FQNEAQ (reference sequence). The V end was cut by 2 bases, the J end by 1 base, with 12 bases between. The CDR3 extends over 15 amino acids.

The origin of this receptor is a young man with Graves' hyperthyroidism. Material: blood. The chain is built from TRBV7-9 and TRBJ2-7, with TRBD2 as a possible D gene (6 bases). Written as DNA, the CDR3 is TGTGCCAGCAGCTTATCAGCGGGTGATTCCTACGAGCAGTACTTC. Translated, it gives CASSLSAGDSYEQYF.